This T cell receptor beta chain emerged from a study of spatial heterogeneity in lung cancer. The overall study: The count of detected beta-chain sequences consistently exceeded that of alpha-chain sequences. Averaged across combinations, each unique TCR and UMI pairing appeared more than ten times in raw reads, which were uncorrected.

This clonotype was picked up a small number of times. TCRdb called the 5' RACE reads again in MiXCR, with one record for every CDR3 protein. The repertoire holds over 9,500 distinct CDR3 sequences, with over 15% as singletons. Time point: sample taken at primary tumor resection. Sequencing was performed on whole RNA extracted from tumor and nontumor lung tissue, or from frozen PBMC, and the material was left unsorted. Samples were donated by 72 untreated early-stage non-small cell lung cancer patients. V was clipped by 3 bases and J by 0 bases, with 9 bases between them. CDR1 and CDR2 (germline): SQVTM, ANQGSEA. The CDR3 spans 14 residues.

The rearrangement uses TRBV29-1 and TRBJ2-1; D uncertain. The input for sequencing was PBMCs, taken at surgery. This TCR was sampled from a male donor with early-stage non-small cell lung cancer. The CDR3 reads CSVDSPPSYNEQFF. In DNA form, the CDR3 reads TGCAGCGTTGACTCGCCCCCCTCCTACAATGAGCAGTTCTTC.